This T cell receptor beta chain was profiled in a study of regulatory T cells in long-lasting Graves disease. Study conclusions and caveats: The study found TRBV28, TRBJ1-2 and TRBJ2-5 favored in persistent disease.

This CDR3 region has 15 residues. V lost 4 bases, J lost 5 bases, and 17 bases lay in between. Germline CDR1 SQVTM, CDR2 ANQGSEA. Library construction for TCR beta used iRepertoire HTBI primers and Arm-PCR of CDR3 regions. In TCRdb, the multiplex PCR reads were re-called with MiXCR into one record per CDR3 protein. The data contain 350,000 to 500,000 distinct CDR3 sequences, around 23% of them singletons. Turning to this clonotype: What it recognizes is unknown.

Indicated time point: persistent/refractory GD, antithyroid drugs over 5 years with positive TRAb. TCR sequences were obtained from RNA taken from PBMCs. Collection of peripheral blood (about 10 milliliters) was done using EDTA tubes. The specimen comprised peripheral blood mononuclear cells (PBMCs), sampled when the disease was refractory, from a patient treated with antithyroid drugs. The chain uses TRBV29-1 and TRBJ2-2; TRBD2 might be the D (6 bases). This TCR was recovered from a female donor with Graves disease. CDR3 nucleotides: TGCAGCGTTGGGGTGACGGGAGCCGAAACCGGGGAGCTGTTTTTT. Its translation is CSVGVTGAETGELFF.